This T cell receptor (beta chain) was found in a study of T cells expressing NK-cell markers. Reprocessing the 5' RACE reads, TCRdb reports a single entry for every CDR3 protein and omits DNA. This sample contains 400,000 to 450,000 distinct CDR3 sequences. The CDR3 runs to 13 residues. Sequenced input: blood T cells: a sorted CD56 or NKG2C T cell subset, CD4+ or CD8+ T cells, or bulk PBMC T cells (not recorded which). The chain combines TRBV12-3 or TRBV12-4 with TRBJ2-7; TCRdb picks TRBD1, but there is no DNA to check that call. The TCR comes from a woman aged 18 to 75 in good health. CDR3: CASSPQVFTEQYF.